These 5 T cell receptor beta chains were all obtained from the same sample, sequenced in a study of ipilimumab plus nivolumab after autologous stem cell transplantation (dated by TCRdb to the early 2020s). The library was produced with the immunoSEQ multiplex PCR assay. This immuneACCESS table, as held by TCRdb, lists in-frame sequences with V and J called but not all clones. Of the missing ones, under half trace to an unresolved V gene in checked studies; the others have no known cause. The sample has roughly 45,000 clones on record, roughly 90% of them singletons. Around 0.86% of the sample lies in the top ten. The sample in question was PBMCs, obtained in a trial of ipilimumab plus nivolumab as post-transplant consolidation. The receptors come from a male donor with multiple myeloma.

The rearrangement joins TRBV4-1 to TRBJ2-2; maybe TRBD1 (6 bases). This CDR3 region has 15 residues. Germline-derived CDR1 and CDR2 are MGHRA and YSYEKL. Trimming left V 3 bases short and J 4 bases short, with 12 bases between. Here the CDR3 reads CASSHLQGVTGELFF. CDR3 in DNA: TGCGCCAGCAGCCACCTACAGGGAGTCACCGGGGAGCTGTTTTTT.

The rearrangement joins TRBV13 to TRBJ1-1; D ambiguous. This CDR3 comprises 13 residues. Germline V gene lookup returns CDR1 PRHDT and CDR2 FYEKMQ (reference sequence). The V end was cut by 2 bases, the J end by 1 base, with 5 bases between. The CDR3: CASSLQANTEAFF. In DNA, the CDR3 is TGTGCCAGCAGCTTACAAGCGAACACTGAAGCTTTCTTT.

The gene calls are TRBV7-2 and TRBJ2-5, with D tentatively TRBD2 (5 bases). This CDR3 is built from 16 residues. Deletions cut 0 bases from V and 6 bases from J, with 17 bases between. Germline CDR1 reads SGHTA; CDR2 reads FQGNSA. The CDR3 DNA reads TGTGCCAGCAGCTTAGCTGTCCAGGCTAGCCAGCAGACCCAGTACTTC. Translated: CASSLAVQASQQTQYF.

The rearrangement uses TRBV19 and TRBJ2-7; D is possibly TRBD1 (5 bases). This CDR3 comprises 15 residues. V lost 7 bases and J lost 3, with 19 bases in between. CDR1 is LNHDA, CDR2 SQIVND, per germline (reference sequence). This chain's CDR3 is CASTSKWGRVYEQYF. The DNA for the CDR3 is TGTGCCAGTACCTCGAAATGGGGCAGGGTCTACGAGCAGTACTTC.

V is TRBV5-1 and J is TRBJ2-3, with TRBD2 matching over 11 bases. V gave up 7 bases and J gave up 7 bases; unmatched junction bases: 11. The CDR3 covers 15 residues. Germline V gene lookup returns CDR1 SGHRS and CDR2 YFSETQ. CDR3 nucleotide sequence: TGCGCCAGCCGACAAGTAGCGGGGGGGCACAATACGCAGTATTTT. Its translation is CASRQVAGGHNTQYF.